The clone carrying this T cell receptor (beta chain) was found once. Its antigen remains unidentified. This record comes from a study of cytomegalovirus exposure and HLA in healthy donors. Regarding the study as a whole: It was shown in a later analysis that HLA-associated TCR beta chains were more clonally expanded than other, equally common chains.

Per the germline V gene, CDR1 is KGHSH and CDR2 is LQKENI. V lost 1 base and J 2 bases, leaving 20 bases between the germline ends. The CDR3 sequence is 18 residues long. The PCR was carried out with 60 Vbeta primers and 13 Jbeta primers. This table comes from immunoSEQ multiplex PCR, and its TCRdb copy is limited to in-frame clones, with some not included. Among some 120,000 clones, 78% were seen once, and the ten largest hold about 11%. The sequenced sample consisted of PBMCs. The chain combines TRBV18 with TRBJ1-1, with D hard to call. The sequence came from a man aged 25 to 45 in good health and CMV-seropositive. The CDR3 coding sequence is TGTGCCAGCTCACCACTCATAGGACGGGGAATGCGAAACACTGAAGCTTTCTTT. Its protein is CASSPLIGRGMRNTEAFF.